This TCR beta chain was documented in a study of T cell responses to AZD1222 COVID-19 vaccine. Only in-frame clones appear in the TCRdb table, and some are missing; sequencing was by immunoSEQ multiplex PCR. In the table there are 100,000 to 150,000 clones, about 94% of which are singletons. The study, taken as a whole, reports: The reported proportion of spike-specific TCRs targeting unmutated variant regions was nearly half. Samples come after the peak T cell response, not at day 14.

As regards this clone: Its antigen is unidentified.

The sequence came from an adult in good health. The sample was peripheral blood, taken on day 0 of AZD1222 vaccination.

CDR3 bases: TGTGCCAGCAGGGAGGAGCTCACCTACGAGCAGTACTTC. Protein product: CASREELTYEQYF. This rearrangement joins TRBV27 to TRBJ2-7; weak D call: TRBD2 (5 bases). This CDR3 is built from 13 residues. Germline V gene lookup returns CDR1 MNHEY and CDR2 SMNVEV (reference sequence). Between the trimmed V and J ends, which lost 6 bases and 2 bases, there was a span of 11 bases.